A single sample is the source of the 28 T cell receptor beta chains below, sequenced in a study of T cells after yellow fever vaccination. Using its own MiXCR run on the 5' RACE reads, TCRdb lists one record per CDR3 protein. The sample carries over 150,000 distinct CDR3 sequences, 6% to 7.5% recorded once. Sequenced material: CD4+ T cells sorted from PBMCs, taken about 5 days after the first yellow fever vaccination. These receptors all come from a man aged 18-30 years who received the YFV17D yellow fever vaccine.

This sequence joins TRBV10-3 and TRBJ2-1; a possible D gene is TRBD1 (6 bases). The CDR3 has 12 residues. Germline V CDR1 and CDR2: ENHRY, SYGVKD. Trimming pared 6 bases from V and 4 bases from J, leaving 7 bases between. The CDR3 DNA reads as TGTGCCATCAGCGGGACATACAATGAGCAGTTCTTC. Residues: CAISGTYNEQFF.

The genes are TRBV6-5 and TRBJ1-6; TRBD1 matches 8 bases. The CDR3 totals 18 residues. Germline V lookup: CDR1 MNHEY, CDR2 SVGAGI. With V trimmed by 2 bases and J by 4 bases, 10 bases remained unmatched. CDR3 DNA: TGTGCCAGCAGTTACGATGCGACAGGGGTCCTATATAATTCACCCCTCCACTTT. As protein: CASSYDATGVLYNSPLHF.

This clonotype was picked up a small number of times. The CDR3 DNA reads as TGTGCCAGCAGCTTTGGGCCAGGGGCCTACTCTGGAAACACCATATATTTT. It yields the protein CASSFGPGAYSGNTIYF. The V call is TRBV5-6, the J call TRBJ1-3; possible D gene TRBD1, 6 bases. This CDR3 spans 17 amino acids. Germline V CDR1 and CDR2: SGHDT, YYEEEE. Trimming shortened V by 2 bases and J by 0 bases, and 15 bases separated the two germline ends. The full variable domain, completed using reference TRBV5-6 and TRBJ1-3, is DAGVTQSPTHLIKTRGQQVTLRCSPKSGHDTVSWYQQALGQGPQFIFQYYEEEERQRGNFPDRFSGHQFPNYSSELNVNALLLGDSALYLCASSFGPGAYSGNTIYFGEGSWLTVV.

At least ten counts were recorded for this clonotype. The gene calls are TRBV5-5 and TRBJ1-1; unclear D gene. The V gene lost 0 bases and the J gene lost 1 base, with 4 bases spanning the gap. The CDR3 is 13 amino acids. CDR1 and CDR2 from the germline V gene are SGHKS and YYEKEE (reference sequence). CDR3 nucleotide sequence: TGTGCCAGCAGCTTGGATGCGAACACTGAAGCTTTCTTT. It specifies CASSLDANTEAFF.

This clonotype was recorded at least ten times. The V gene is TRBV6-5, the J gene TRBJ1-2, with D perhaps TRBD1 (5 bases). CDR1 is MNHEY and CDR2 is SVGAGI in the germline V gene. This CDR3 spans 14 amino acids. Trimming took 0 bases from V and 2 from J, leaving 7 bases between them. The CDR3: CASSYSGLNYGYTF. CDR3 DNA: TGTGCCAGCAGTTACTCGGGACTGAACTATGGCTACACCTTC.

This clonotype was seen repeatedly, ten times or more. The rearrangement joins TRBV7-9 to TRBJ1-5, with TRBD1 matching over 9 bases. Per germline, CDR1 SEHNR and CDR2 FQNEAQ (reference sequence). There are 15 residues in the CDR3. The trim removed 4 bases at V and 4 bases at J, leaving 5 bases unmatched. The CDR3 reads CASSSGQGYNQPQHF. For the CDR3, the DNA is TGTGCCAGCAGCTCGGGACAGGGATATAATCAGCCCCAGCATTTT.

Remarks on this clonotype: It may be a read error: a sequence one base away is much more abundant. The chain combines TRBV19 with TRBJ1-6; no clear D gene. The CDR3 loop spans 14 amino acids. Trimming cost V 10 bases and J 2 bases, with 12 bases left between them. Per the germline V gene, CDR1 is LNHDA and CDR2 is SQIVND (reference sequence). The CDR3 is CAISEGPYNSPLHF. CDR3 bases: TGTGCCATAAGTGAAGGCCCCTATAATTCACCCCTCCACTTT.

This clonotype appeared many times. J is TRBJ2-1 and V is TRBV3-1; TRBD1 agrees at 7 bases. Germline V gene lookup returns CDR1 LGHDT and CDR2 YNNKEL (reference sequence). J gave up 6 bases and V 6 bases, and 8 bases lay outside the gene matches. The CDR3 extends over 14 amino acids. The CDR3 protein is CASRRKGASNEQFF. CDR3 DNA: TGTGCCAGCAGAAGGAAGGGGGCGTCCAATGAGCAGTTCTTC.

This clonotype was detected ten times or more. This chain uses TRBV20-1 with TRBJ1-5; D call uncertain. There are 13 residues in the CDR3. The ends were cut back, 2 bases at V and 5 bases at J, with 10 bases in the middle. Germline V gives CDR1 DFQATT, CDR2 SNEGSKA (reference sequence). This chain's CDR3 is CSARPYPDQPQHF. The CDR3 nucleotides are TGCAGTGCTAGACCCTACCCGGATCAGCCCCAGCATTTT.

This clonotype has ten or more counts. This chain uses TRBV27 with TRBJ2-1, with D perhaps given as TRBD1 or TRBD2 (5 bases each). Trimming left V 1 base short and J 14 bases short, with 21 bases between. Germline lookup yields CDR1 MNHEY and CDR2 SMNVEV (reference sequence). The length of the CDR3 is 15 residues. This CDR3 is CASSLLGRTGKDEFF. CDR3 bases: TGTGCCAGCAGTTTATTGGGACGGACCGGGAAAGATGAGTTCTTC.

This clonotype appeared many times. The chain employs TRBV6-5 and TRBJ2-7, with D perhaps matching TRBD1 (6 bases). The germline V gene has CDR1 MNHEY and CDR2 SVGAGI. V lost 3 bases and J 1 base, leaving 13 bases between the germline ends. The CDR3 extends over 15 amino acids. The CDR3 DNA follows: TGTGCCAGCAGTTATCGGAAGCAGGGGTCCTACGAGCAGTACTTC. This codes for CASSYRKQGSYEQYF.

This clonotype was found many times. One junction end disagrees with the germline gene, perhaps due to a read error. CDR3 residues: CASREGQTDTQYF. The CDR3 DNA is TGTGCCAGCAGGGAAGGACAGACAGATACGCAGTATTTT. This chain links TRBV2 with TRBJ2-3; a possible D gene is TRBD1 (6 bases). The CDR3 is made up of 13 amino acids. CDR1 is SNHLY and CDR2 is FYNNEI in the germline V gene.

This rearrangement joins TRBV20-1 to TRBJ2-1; D may be TRBD1 or TRBD2 (5 bases each). CDR3 length: 12 amino acids. The germline gives CDR1 DFQATT, CDR2 SNEGSKA (reference sequence). Here the CDR3 reads CSATDRGDEQFF. The CDR3 nucleotides read TGCAGCGCGACCGATCGGGGCGATGAGCAGTTCTTC.

The table lists this clonotype with a few counts. V usage is TRBV11-3 and J usage is TRBJ2-7; TRBD2 aligns across 7 bases. The CDR3 has 13 residues. After removal of 5 bases from V and 3 bases from J, the junction contained 4 bases not matched to a gene. CDR1 and CDR2 (germline): SGHNT, YENEEA. The CDR3 DNA reads TGTGCCAGCAGCGCGGGGGATCACTACGAGCAGTACTTC. Amino acid sequence: CASSAGDHYEQYF.

This clonotype was counted ten times or more. The chain recombines TRBV7-2 with TRBJ2-5; D is undetermined. Trimming took 2 bases from V and 6 from J, leaving 7 bases between them. CDR1 is SGHTA and CDR2 is FQGNSA in the germline V gene. The CDR3 is 12 amino acids. The CDR3 nucleotides are TGTGCCAGCAGCTTAAACAGAAAGACCCAGTACTTC. Its protein product is CASSLNRKTQYF. Supplemented by reference TRBV7-2 and TRBJ2-5, the full variable domain reads GAGVSQSPSNKVTEKGKDVELRCDPISGHTALYWYRQSLGQGLEFLIYFQGNSAPDKSGLPSDRFSAERTGGSVSTLTIQRTQQEDSAVYLCASSLNRKTQYFGPGTRLLVL.

The chain couples TRBV2 to TRBJ1-6, with 7 bases lining up with TRBD1. The V and J ends lost 10 bases and 7 bases, in that order; junction bases with no gene match: 10. Germline CDR1 reads SNHLY; CDR2 reads FYNNEI. This CDR3 has 14 residues. CDR3 residues: CATNRGSGNSPLHF. The CDR3 DNA reads as TGTGCCACAAACAGGGGCAGTGGGAATTCACCCCTCCACTTT.

V and J are TRBV5-1 and TRBJ2-2; D unresolved. Deletions cut 0 bases from V and 6 bases from J, with 6 bases between. CDR3 length: 13 residues. Germline V lookup: CDR1 SGHRS, CDR2 YFSETQ. The CDR3 bases are TGCGCCAGCAGCTTGGAATGGGCCGGGGAGCTGTTTTTT. Translation: CASSLEWAGELFF.

J is TRBJ2-2 and V is TRBV4-2, with D possibly matching TRBD2 (5 bases). The CDR3 consists of 17 residues. V shed 0 bases and J shed 7 bases, with 18 bases lying between them. Looked up from germline, CDR1 is LGHNA and CDR2 is YNFKEQ. The CDR3 is CASSQDHRLLRGGELFF. The CDR3 coding sequence is TGTGCCAGCAGCCAAGATCATAGACTTCTTCGGGGCGGGGAGCTGTTTTTT.

The rearrangement joins TRBV4-3 to TRBJ1-5; D gene ambiguous. Trimming stripped 1 base from V and 9 bases from J, with 7 bases between. The CDR3 is 12 amino acids. CDR1 LGHNA and CDR2 YSLEER come from the germline V gene. CDR3 residues: CASSQASGPQHF. CDR3 nucleotide sequence: TGCGCCAGCAGCCAAGCTTCGGGGCCCCAGCATTTT.

The rearrangement links TRBV20-1 to TRBJ1-5; D is possibly TRBD1 (5 bases). The germline V gene has CDR1 DFQATT and CDR2 SNEGSKA (reference sequence). The V gene lost 4 bases and the J gene lost 9 bases, with 19 bases spanning the gap. The CDR3 totals 14 residues. The DNA of the CDR3 is TGCAGTGCTACGAGTAGACAGACCTCTGTGCCCCAGCATTTT. It translates to CSATSRQTSVPQHF.

This clonotype was detected many times. The V gene is TRBV5-1, the J gene TRBJ2-1; D unclear. The CDR3 is 12 amino acids. CDR1 is SGHRS, CDR2 YFSETQ, per germline. The V and J ends lost 4 bases and 8 bases respectively, with 10 bases between them. Written as DNA, the CDR3 is TGCGCCAGCAGCGTCCCTACGGATGAGCAGTTCTTC. Its translation is CASSVPTDEQFF.

The V gene is TRBV18, the J gene TRBJ2-7; D unclear. Germline V gene sequence: CDR1 KGHSH, CDR2 LQKENI. V was cut by 3 bases and J by 7 bases, with 13 bases left in between. The CDR3 has 13 residues. Written as DNA, the CDR3 is TGTGCCAGCTCACCCCAAGGTATCCGGGAGCAGTACGTC. Its translation is CASSPQGIREQYV.

Comment on this clonotype: A much larger clone is a single base away; this may be a read error. In this CDR3 the conserved last residue, phenylalanine or tryptophan, is missing, so a read error is likely. The chain links TRBV12-3 or TRBV12-4 to TRBJ2-5; TRBD2 matches 14 bases. V shed 3 bases, J shed 4 bases, and the junction held 4 bases outside the gene matches. The CDR3 runs to 16 residues. In nucleotides, the CDR3 is TGTGCCAGCAGTTTGCGACTAGCGGGGGGGCGAGAGACCCAGTACTTA. Protein sequence: CASSLRLAGGRETQYL.

This sequence joins TRBV24-1 and TRBJ1-2; a weak D match, TRBD1 (6 bases). This CDR3 region has 12 residues. Trimming took 12 bases from V and 4 from J, leaving 14 bases between them. In germline, CDR1 is KGHDR, CDR2 SFDVKD. The CDR3 nucleotides read TGTGCCTCCGGGGGGGACACCTATGGCTACACCTTC. It specifies CASGGDTYGYTF.

The chain employs TRBV5-6 and TRBJ1-6; D is uncertain. The length of the CDR3 is 12 residues. Deletions cut 2 bases from V and 9 bases from J, with 6 bases between. Germline V lookup: CDR1 SGHDT, CDR2 YYEEEE. The CDR3 sequence is CASSFRFSPLHF. In DNA form, the CDR3 reads TGTGCCAGCAGCTTTCGTTTTTCACCCCTCCACTTT.

V is TRBV7-2 and J is TRBJ1-6, with 10 bases aligning to TRBD1. The CDR3 covers 15 residues. V was pared by 5 bases and J by 7 bases, with 5 bases of the junction left unmatched. Germline CDR1 SGHTA, CDR2 FQGNSA. The CDR3 DNA reads TGTGCCAGCAGCGACCGACAGGGGGCGAATTCACCCCTCCACTTT. This gives the protein CASSDRQGANSPLHF.

There are a few counts of this clonotype. The rearrangement joins TRBV24-1 to TRBJ1-1, with D maybe TRBD1 (5 bases). V lost 4 bases, J lost 7 bases, and 18 bases lay in between. The CDR3 covers 15 residues. Looked up from germline, CDR1 is KGHDR and CDR2 is SFDVKD. This CDR3 reads CATSEGGAGGFEAFF. For the CDR3, the DNA is TGTGCCACCAGTGAAGGTGGGGCGGGGGGATTTGAAGCTTTCTTT.

In its sample, this clonotype was seen a few times. The chain has TRBV24-1 and TRBJ2-3; D is ambiguous. Trimming stripped 9 bases from V and 5 bases from J, with 11 bases between. Germline V gene lookup returns CDR1 KGHDR and CDR2 SFDVKD. CDR3 size: 12 residues. The CDR3 sequence is CATSDRRDTQYF. The CDR3 nucleotides read TGTGCCACCTCCGACCGAAGAGATACGCAGTATTTT.